This T cell receptor beta chain was documented in a study of cytomegalovirus exposure and HLA in healthy donors. Only a few counts were recorded for this clone. PCR employed 60 Vbeta and 13 Jbeta primers. Measured with immunoSEQ multiplex PCR; TCRdb has only the in-frame clones, and not every one. The top ten hold just over 8% of the sample, which has 100,000 to 150,000 clones, about three quarters seen once. V lost 10 bases and J lost 4, with 13 bases in between. Germline lookup yields CDR1 MGHRA and CDR2 YSYEKL. The CDR3 is made up of 12 amino acids. The sample was PBMCs. The rearrangement joins TRBV4-1 to TRBJ1-2, with a tentative D call TRBD1 (6 bases). The clonotype comes from a woman between 40 and 50 years old in good health and CMV-seropositive. For the CDR3, the DNA is TGCGCCACCGGAGGACAGCTCTATGGCTACACCTTC. Protein product: CATGGQLYGYTF.